This TCR beta chain originates from a study of T-cell memory formation after mild COVID-19. Study results and limitations: CD4+ contracting clones were found mainly in CM and EM, and CD8+ ones in EMRA.

This clonotype came up a few times. Its antigen is as yet unknown. V lost 5 bases to trimming and J lost 3 bases, with 8 bases between them. Germline assignment: CDR1 ENHRY and CDR2 SYGVKD. CDR3 length equals 12 residues. MiXCR, run by TCRdb on the 5' RACE reads, gives a single entry per CDR3 protein. The table has over 450,000 distinct CDR3 sequences, just over 20% seen once. What was sequenced was PBMCs or a T cell subset sorted from them (not recorded which). The clonotype was recovered from an adult woman who had mild COVID-19 (a few samples of this study predate the infection). Cell type and time point are not known. The rearrangement links TRBV10-3 to TRBJ2-7; the D gene is possibly TRBD2 (5 bases). The CDR3 loop is CAISTDYYEQYF. For the CDR3, the DNA is TGTGCCATCAGTACCGACTACTACGAGCAGTACTTC.